This T cell receptor beta chain was sequenced during a study of shared T cell receptors in the human thymus. Trimming at V came to 1 base and at J to 5 bases, leaving 9 bases not matched to a gene. The CDR3 has 17 residues. Germline assignment: CDR1 SNHLY and CDR2 FYNNEI. Sequencing was performed with immunoSEQ multiplex PCR; in TCRdb, only in-frame clones are kept and a portion is missing. The profile shows over 450,000 clones, 70% to 80% of them singletons. In addition, the sample was reused for a study of human thymus T cells. That report notes: Corrective surgery for congenital heart defects was being performed on the healthy Finnish infants who served as donors. Resections were taken during corrective heart surgery, and the thymus tissue came from these. Thymic as well as blood repertoires seemed to favor certain V and J genes unevenly.

This receptor was taken from a boy less than two years old with a congenital heart defect. The material sequenced was thymocytes. J is TRBJ2-1 and V is TRBV2; 9 nucleotides line up with TRBD2. The CDR3 DNA reads TGTGCCAGCAGTGAAGATCTAAGCGGGAGGACGCACAATGAGCAGTTCTTC. Its protein is CASSEDLSGRTHNEQFF.